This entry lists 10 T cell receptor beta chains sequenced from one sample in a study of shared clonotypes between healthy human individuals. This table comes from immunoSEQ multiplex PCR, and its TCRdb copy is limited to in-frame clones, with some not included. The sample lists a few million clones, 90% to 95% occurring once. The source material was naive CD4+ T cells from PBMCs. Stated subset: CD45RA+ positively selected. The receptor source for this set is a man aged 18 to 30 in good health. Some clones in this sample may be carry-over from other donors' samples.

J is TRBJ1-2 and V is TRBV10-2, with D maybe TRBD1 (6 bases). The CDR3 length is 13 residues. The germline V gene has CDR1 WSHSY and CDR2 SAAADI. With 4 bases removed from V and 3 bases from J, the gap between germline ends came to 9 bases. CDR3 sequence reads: CASSVDSYYGYTF. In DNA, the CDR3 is TGCGCCAGCAGTGTGGACAGCTACTATGGCTACACCTTC.

The CDR3 protein is CASSPSRDRLHEAFF. The CDR3 DNA reads TGTGCCAGCAGCCCCTCCAGGGACAGGCTGCATGAAGCTTTCTTT. The J gene is TRBJ1-1, the V gene TRBV6-5, with 8 bases matching TRBD1. J gave up 7 bases and V 6 bases, and 13 bases lay outside the gene matches. CDR1 is MNHEY and CDR2 is SVGAGI in the germline V gene. The CDR3 is made up of 15 amino acids.

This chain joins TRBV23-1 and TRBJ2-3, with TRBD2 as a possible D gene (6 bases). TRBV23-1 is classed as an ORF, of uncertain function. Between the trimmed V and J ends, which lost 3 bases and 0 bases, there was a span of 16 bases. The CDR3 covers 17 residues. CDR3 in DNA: TGCGCCAGCAGTCAGAGGTGGCGGGGATCTAGCACAGATACGCAGTATTTT. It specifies CASSQRWRGSSTDTQYF.

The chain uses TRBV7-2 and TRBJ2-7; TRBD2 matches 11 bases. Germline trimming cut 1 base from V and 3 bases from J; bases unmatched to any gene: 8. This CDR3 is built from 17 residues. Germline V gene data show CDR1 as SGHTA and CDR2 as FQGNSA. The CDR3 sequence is CASSLELAGVFNYEQYF. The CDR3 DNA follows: TGTGCCAGCAGCTTAGAACTAGCGGGAGTTTTTAACTACGAGCAGTACTTC.

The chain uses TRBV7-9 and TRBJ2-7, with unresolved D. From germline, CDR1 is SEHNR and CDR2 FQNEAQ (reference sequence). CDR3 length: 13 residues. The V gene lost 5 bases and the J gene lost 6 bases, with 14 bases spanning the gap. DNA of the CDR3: TGTGCCAGCAGCGCCGACCCTCTCCCCGAGCAGTACTTC. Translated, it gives CASSADPLPEQYF.

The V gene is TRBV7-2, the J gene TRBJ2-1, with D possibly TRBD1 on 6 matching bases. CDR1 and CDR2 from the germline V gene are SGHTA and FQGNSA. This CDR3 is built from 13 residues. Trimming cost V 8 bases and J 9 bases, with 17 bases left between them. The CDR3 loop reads CASRRDIWGEQFF. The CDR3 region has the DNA TGTGCCAGCCGTCGGGACATTTGGGGTGAGCAGTTCTTC.

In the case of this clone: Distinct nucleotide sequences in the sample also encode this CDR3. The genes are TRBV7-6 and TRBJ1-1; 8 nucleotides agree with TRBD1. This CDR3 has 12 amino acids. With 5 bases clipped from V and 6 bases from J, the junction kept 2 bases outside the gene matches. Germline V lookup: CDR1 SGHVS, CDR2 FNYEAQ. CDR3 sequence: CASSLQGAEAFF. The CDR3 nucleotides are TGTGCCAGCAGCCTACAGGGGGCTGAAGCTTTCTTT.

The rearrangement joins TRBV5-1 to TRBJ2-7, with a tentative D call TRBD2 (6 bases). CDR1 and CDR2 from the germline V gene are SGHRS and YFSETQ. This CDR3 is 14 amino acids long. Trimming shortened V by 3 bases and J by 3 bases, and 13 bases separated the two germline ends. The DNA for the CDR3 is TGCGCCAGCAGCTCGCCGGAGGGGAACTACGAGCAGTACTTC. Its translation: CASSSPEGNYEQYF.

CDR3 loop: CACQGLRGYTF. CDR3 DNA: TGTGCCTGTCAGGGACTTAGAGGCTACACCTTC. The chain is built from TRBV30 and TRBJ1-2; possibly TRBD1 for D (5 bases). The germline V gene has CDR1 GTSNPN and CDR2 SVGIG (reference sequence). This CDR3 spans 11 amino acids. Deletions cut 6 bases from V and 8 bases from J, with 13 bases between.

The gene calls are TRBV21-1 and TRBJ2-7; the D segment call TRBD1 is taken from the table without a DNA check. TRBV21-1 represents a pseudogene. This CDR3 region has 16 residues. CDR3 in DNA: TGTGCCAGCAGCAAAGAGGCTCAGGGATCCTCCTACGAGCAGTACTTC. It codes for CASSKEAQGSSYEQYF.